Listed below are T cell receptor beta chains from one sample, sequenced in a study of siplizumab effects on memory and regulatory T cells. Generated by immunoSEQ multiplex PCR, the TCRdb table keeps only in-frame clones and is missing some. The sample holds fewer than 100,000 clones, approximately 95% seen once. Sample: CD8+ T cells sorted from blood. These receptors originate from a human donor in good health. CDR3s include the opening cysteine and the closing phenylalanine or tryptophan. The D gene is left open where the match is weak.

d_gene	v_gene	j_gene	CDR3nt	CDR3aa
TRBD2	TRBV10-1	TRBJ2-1	TGCGCCAGCAGTGATGGGACTAATTACAATGAGCAGTTCTTC	CASSDGTNYNEQFF
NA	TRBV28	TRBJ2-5	TGTGCCAGCAGTGCCCAAGAGACCCAGTACTTC	CASSAQETQYF
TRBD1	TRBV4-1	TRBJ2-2	TGCGCCAGCAGCAATAGAGGACAGGGAGCCGGGGAGCTGTTTTTT	CASSNRGQGAGELFF
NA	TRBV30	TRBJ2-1	TGTGCCTGGAGTCGGGGGATATACAATGAGCAGTTCTTC	CAWSRGIYNEQFF
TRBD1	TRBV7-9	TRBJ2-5	TGTGCCAGCAGCTTAGTCCCCCCCAGGGGGATTGTAGAGACCCAGTACTTC	CASSLVPPRGIVETQYF
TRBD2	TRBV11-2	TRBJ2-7	TGTGCCACAATCGGGCTAGCGGAAACCTACGAGCAGTACTTC	CATIGLAETYEQYF
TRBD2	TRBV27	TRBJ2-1	TGTGCCAGCAGCCACCTCGGAGGCGGGGGGAGGAATGAGCAGTTCTTC	CASSHLGGGGRNEQFF
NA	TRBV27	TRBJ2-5	TGTGCCAGCAGTTTTCAGGGGCGCTGGGAGACCCAGTACTTC	CASSFQGRWETQYF
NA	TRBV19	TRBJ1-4	TGTGCCAGTAGTGTGACCGGGACCTTGGCTGAAAAACTGTTTTTT	CASSVTGTLAEKLFF
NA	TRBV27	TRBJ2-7	TGTGCCAGCAGTTTATCGGAATCCTACGAGCAGTACTTC	CASSLSESYEQYF
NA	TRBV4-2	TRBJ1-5	TGTGCCAGCAGCCAAGTTCCGAGGTATGGCAATCAGCCCCAGCATTTT	CASSQVPRYGNQPQHF
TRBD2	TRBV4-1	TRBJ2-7	TGCGCCAGCAGCCAAGTCCCTGCTAGCGGGTCCTACGAGCAGTACTTC	CASSQVPASGSYEQYF
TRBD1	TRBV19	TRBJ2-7	TGTGCCAGTAGTATAGGGACAGGGGGCGTCTACGAGCAGTACTTC	CASSIGTGGVYEQYF
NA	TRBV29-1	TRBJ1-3	TGCAGCGTGCTCTTGTCTGGAAACACCATATATTTT	CSVLLSGNTIYF